This entry lists 21 T cell receptor beta chains sequenced from one sample in a study of naive and memory T cell subsets (dated by TCRdb to 2017 to 2019). The label giving this sample's treatment or condition can be read as: skin biopsy from PPD injection site in Mantoux-positive individual. Total RNA was used without cell sorting and was treated with RQ1 DNase before reverse transcription, with a target input of about 1 to 1,100 ng. Library generation was performed with UMI-ligation and nested PCR. TCRdb shows the sequencer as Illumina MiSeq. For the blood and skin samples, TCR RNA was reverse transcribed with SuperScript IV using primers for the alpha and beta constant regions. TCRdb cleaned the public reads at Q25 with fastp, built clones with MiXCR and kept in-frame beta chains. Identical CDR3 proteins give one entry, which carries the most common genes and DNA. This sample gives fewer than 20,000 distinct CDR3 sequences in total; about a tenth of them show up just once. Around 7% of the sample is taken by the ten largest.

Sequencing used skin, obtained from a tuberculin skin test site. The receptors come from an adult in good health.

This clonotype showed up many times. J is TRBJ1-1 and V is TRBV7-9; D remains ambiguous. Trimming took 2 bases from V and 3 from J, leaving 7 bases between them. This CDR3 has 13 amino acids. The germline V gene encodes CDR1 SEHNR and CDR2 FQNEAQ (reference sequence). In DNA form, the CDR3 reads TGTGCCAGCAGCTTATTGTCGGACACTGAAGCTTTCTTT. This encodes CASSLLSDTEAFF.

This clonotype was recorded many times. The chain is built from TRBV20-1 and TRBJ2-7, with 10 bases lining up with TRBD2. CDR1 and CDR2 from the germline V gene are DFQATT and SNEGSKA (reference sequence). The V gene end was trimmed by 6 bases and the J gene end by 4 bases; junction bases not matched to a gene: 3. The CDR3 extends over 12 amino acids. The CDR3 nucleotides are TGCAGTGCACCGGGACTAGCGTACGAGCAGTACTTC. Translating gives CSAPGLAYEQYF.

In this sample, this clonotype turned up many times. The chain carries TRBV29-1 and TRBJ2-4; the match to TRBD1 covers 9 bases. The CDR3 spans 15 residues. Trimming took 5 bases from V and 2 from J; bases not matched to a gene: 7. The germline V gene encodes CDR1 SQVTM and CDR2 ANQGSEA. The CDR3 sequence: CSVTGTGLTKNIQYF. As DNA, the CDR3 is TGCAGCGTTACCGGGACAGGGTTGACCAAAAACATTCAGTACTTC. The complete variable domain, with remaining parts taken from reference TRBV29-1 and TRBJ2-4, reads SAVISQKPSRDICQRGTSLTIQCQVDSQVTMMFWYRQQPGQSLTLIATANQGSEATYESGFVIDKFPISRPNLTFSTLTVSNMSPEDSSIYLCSVTGTGLTKNIQYFGAGTRLSVL.

This clonotype came up many times. The V and J genes are TRBV7-8 and TRBJ2-3; the match to TRBD2 covers 12 bases. There are 20 residues in the CDR3. With 5 bases clipped from V and 3 bases from J, the junction kept 18 bases outside the gene matches. Germline assignment: CDR1 SGHVS and CDR2 FQNEAQ. The CDR3: CASSLGLAGGPAHFTDTQYF. The CDR3 DNA follows: TGTGCCAGCAGCCTCGGGCTAGCGGGAGGGCCGGCTCACTTTACAGATACGCAGTATTTT.

This clonotype was counted many times. The rearrangement links TRBV12-3 or TRBV12-4 to TRBJ2-2; 7 bases match TRBD1. The CDR3 loop spans 15 amino acids. V dropped 5 bases and J dropped 1; count of bases not matched to a gene: 4. The CDR3 spells CASSTGQMNTGELFF. CDR3 nucleotides: TGTGCCAGCAGTACGGGACAGATGAACACCGGGGAGCTGTTTTTT.

This clonotype was seen repeatedly, ten times or more. This chain uses TRBV2 with TRBJ2-1, with 9 bases matching TRBD2. Trimming took 3 bases from V and 10 from J; bases not matched to a gene: 7. CDR1 is SNHLY and CDR2 is FYNNEI in the germline V gene. The CDR3 has 14 residues. The CDR3 region is CASSERGGRGEQFF. For the CDR3, the DNA is TGTGCCAGCAGTGAGCGGGGGGGCCGGGGAGAGCAGTTCTTC.

As concerns this clonotype: A much larger clonotype is one base distant, so this may be a read error. The rearrangement uses TRBV2 and TRBJ1-6; 10 positions match TRBD1. The CDR3 spans 15 residues. Looked up from germline, CDR1 is SNHLY and CDR2 is FYNNEI. This CDR3 reads CASSAQDRGRSPLNF. DNA of the CDR3: TGTGCCAGCAGTGCCCAAGACAGGGGGCGATCACCCCTCAACTTT.

By its share, this clonotype is medium-sized. This sequence joins TRBV29-1 and TRBJ2-1; 7 bases fit TRBD2. The trim removed 7 bases at V and 9 bases at J, leaving 9 bases unmatched. The CDR3 covers 12 residues. Germline assignment: CDR1 SQVTM and CDR2 ANQGSEA. CDR3 DNA sequence: TGCAGCGCCCAGCGGGACGAAACTGAGCAGTTCTTC. Its translation: CSAQRDETEQFF.

The sample holds a few counts of this clonotype. The gene calls are TRBV25-1 and TRBJ2-5; D gene unclear. There are 13 residues in the CDR3. Germline V gene data show CDR1 as MGHDK and CDR2 as SYGVNS. The V gene lost 4 bases and the J gene lost 2 bases, with 8 bases spanning the gap. DNA of the CDR3: TGTGCCAGCAGTGGGTACCATCAAGAGACCCAGTACTTC. It specifies CASSGYHQETQYF.

The chain combines TRBV5-5 with TRBJ2-7; perhaps TRBD1 as D (6 bases). The V gene lost 4 bases and the J gene lost 3 bases, with 11 bases spanning the gap. The germline CDR1 and CDR2 sequences are SGHKS and YYEKEE (reference sequence). The CDR3 has 13 residues. The CDR3 is CASSPTGFYEQYF. The CDR3 DNA follows: TGTGCCAGCAGCCCAACAGGGTTCTACGAGCAGTACTTC.

As for this clonotype: An end of the junction does not agree with germline; a read error may underlie this. V is TRBV12-3 or TRBV12-4 and J is TRBJ2-1; tentative D call: TRBD1 (6 bases). The CDR3 has 16 residues. CDR3 nucleotide sequence: TGTGCCAGCAGCTTAGAGCTAAGGGGGACCTACAATGAGCAGTTCTTC. As protein: CASSLELRGTYNEQFF.

This sequence joins TRBV5-6 and TRBJ2-2; TRBD1 matches 9 bases. With V trimmed by 3 bases and J by 8 bases, 2 bases remained unmatched. Germline CDR1 is SGHDT and CDR2 is YYEEEE. The CDR3 has 13 amino acids. In DNA form, the CDR3 reads TGTGCCAGCAGCTGGACAGGGGCAGGGGAGCTGTTTTTT. Its protein is CASSWTGAGELFF.

As concerns this clonotype: Since a much larger clone is just one base distant, this may be a read error. The CDR3 here is CASSPPTGGSYEQYF. CDR3 nucleotide sequence: TGTGCCAGCTCACCACCAACAGGTGGGTCCTACGAGCAGTACTTC. The chain uses TRBV18 and TRBJ2-7; D is possibly TRBD1 (5 bases). The germline V gene has CDR1 KGHSH and CDR2 LQKENI. The CDR3 runs to 15 residues. Trimming took 0 bases from V and 1 from J, leaving 10 bases between them.

Ten or more counts support this clonotype. V gene TRBV10-2 combines with J gene TRBJ2-7; D not certain. V was trimmed by 2 bases and J by 2 bases, leaving 10 bases between them. The CDR3 length is 14 residues. Looked up from germline, CDR1 is WSHSY and CDR2 is SAAADI. This chain's CDR3 is CASSETALTYEQYF. CDR3 coding DNA: TGCGCCAGCAGTGAGACAGCCCTAACCTACGAGCAGTACTTC.

This clonotype has ten or more counts. This sequence joins TRBV12-3 or TRBV12-4 and TRBJ2-3, with D tentatively TRBD2 (5 bases). V lost 8 bases and J lost 8, with 14 bases in between. This CDR3 comprises 12 residues. The CDR3 reads CASRGGSSTQYF. The CDR3 DNA sequence: TGTGCCAGCCGAGGAGGTTCTAGTACGCAGTATTTT.

The genes are TRBV28 and TRBJ1-3; 8 bases agree with TRBD1. The CDR3 contains 16 residues. The V gene end was trimmed by 6 bases and the J gene end by 9 bases; junction bases not matched to a gene: 16. Germline-derived CDR1 and CDR2 are MDHEN and SYDVKM. In DNA, the CDR3 is TGTGCCAGCAGCGGACAGGGATGGACCGGATGGGGCACCATATATTTT. This sequence encodes CASSGQGWTGWGTIYF.

The chain uses TRBV19 and TRBJ2-6, with 10 bases matching TRBD1. CDR1 and CDR2 (germline): LNHDA, SQIVND (reference sequence). This CDR3 region has 17 residues. V gave up 8 bases and J gave up 0 bases; unmatched junction bases: 7. The DNA for the CDR3 is TGTGCCAGTTCACCGGGACAGGGGCACTCTGGGGCCAACGTCCTGACTTTC. Its protein is CASSPGQGHSGANVLTF.

By proportion, this clonotype is medium-sized (0.01 to 0.1%). The V gene is TRBV20-1, the J gene TRBJ2-5, with a tentative D call TRBD2 (6 bases). Per the germline V gene, CDR1 is DFQATT and CDR2 is SNEGSKA (reference sequence). The length of the CDR3 is 17 residues. The V end was cut by 1 base, the J end by 2 bases, with 20 bases between. The CDR3 bases are TGCAGTGCTAGAGCTTCAGGTGGGGTTAGCGGACAAGAGACCCAGTACTTC. Encoded protein: CSARASGGVSGQETQYF.

This clonotype was detected only a few times. The gene calls are TRBV10-1 and TRBJ2-5; no clear D. Germline lookup yields CDR1 WNHNN and CDR2 SYGVQD (reference sequence). Trimming took off 4 bases at V and 2 bases at J, with 11 bases between the two ends. The CDR3 covers 14 residues. The CDR3 loop reads CASSAGSRQETQYF. Written as DNA, the CDR3 is TGCGCCAGCAGTGCTGGCAGCCGACAAGAGACCCAGTACTTC.

This clonotype was picked up many times. The chain is built from TRBV6-5 and TRBJ2-7; 8 bases match TRBD2. The CDR3 sequence is 13 residues long. Germline V gene sequence: CDR1 MNHEY, CDR2 SVGAGI. V trimming: 6 bases; J trimming: 7 bases; junction bases outside the gene matches: 8. CDR3 nucleotide sequence: TGTGCCAGCAGACTAGCGGTCGGCTGGGAGCAGTACTTC. Translating it yields CASRLAVGWEQYF.

The rearrangement links TRBV10-1 to TRBJ2-7; 12 nucleotides agree with TRBD2. There are 15 residues in the CDR3. The V and J ends lost 6 bases and 2 bases, in that order; junction bases with no gene match: 5. The V gene's germline CDR1 is WNHNN and CDR2 SYGVQD (reference sequence). The CDR3 nucleotides are TGCGCCAGCAGCCGGACTAGCGGGACTACCTACGAGCAGTACTTC. Its translation is CASSRTSGTTYEQYF.